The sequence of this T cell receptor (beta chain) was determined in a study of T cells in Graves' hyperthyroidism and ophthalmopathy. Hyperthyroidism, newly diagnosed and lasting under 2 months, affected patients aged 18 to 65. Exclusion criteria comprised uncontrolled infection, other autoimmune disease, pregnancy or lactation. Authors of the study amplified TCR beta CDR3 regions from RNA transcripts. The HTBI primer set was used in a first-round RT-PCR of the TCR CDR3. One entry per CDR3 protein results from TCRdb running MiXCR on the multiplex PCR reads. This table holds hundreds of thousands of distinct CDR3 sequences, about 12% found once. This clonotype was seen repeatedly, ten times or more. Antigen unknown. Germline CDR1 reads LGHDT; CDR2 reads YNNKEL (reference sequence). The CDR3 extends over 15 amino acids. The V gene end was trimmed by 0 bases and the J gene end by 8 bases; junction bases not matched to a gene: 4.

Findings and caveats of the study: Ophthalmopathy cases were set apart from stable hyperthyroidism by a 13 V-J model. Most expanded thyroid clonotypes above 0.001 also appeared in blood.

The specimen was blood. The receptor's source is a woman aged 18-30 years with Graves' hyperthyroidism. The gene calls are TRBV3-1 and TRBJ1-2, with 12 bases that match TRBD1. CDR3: CASSQEGQGAGGYTF. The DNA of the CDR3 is TGTGCCAGCAGCCAAGAGGGACAGGGGGCTGGGGGCTACACCTTC.